Given below is one TCR beta chain in context. Under the authors' procedure: Reference gene primers were amplified, and this amplification served to estimate nucleated cell counts. Some clones are missing from TCRdb's copy, which holds only in-frame ones; the method was immunoSEQ multiplex PCR. V and J calls and clone size are given by that table; D and trimming were obtained from the DNA. Of about 100,000 clones in the sample, more than 85% are singletons; the top ten hold around 2.1%. The data derive from a study of blood T cell repertoires in COVID-19. CDR1 and CDR2 (germline): SGHVS, FNYEAQ. Trimming shortened V by 1 base and J by 2 bases, and 11 bases separated the two germline ends. The CDR3 extends over 15 amino acids.

The material sequenced was peripheral blood. J is TRBJ2-5 and V is TRBV7-6, with no clear D. The receptor was derived from a man aged 45-65 years with active COVID-19. The CDR3 DNA sequence: TGTGCCAGCAGCTTAGTAGCAGCGCGTCAAGAGACCCAGTACTTC. It is translated as CASSLVAARQETQYF.